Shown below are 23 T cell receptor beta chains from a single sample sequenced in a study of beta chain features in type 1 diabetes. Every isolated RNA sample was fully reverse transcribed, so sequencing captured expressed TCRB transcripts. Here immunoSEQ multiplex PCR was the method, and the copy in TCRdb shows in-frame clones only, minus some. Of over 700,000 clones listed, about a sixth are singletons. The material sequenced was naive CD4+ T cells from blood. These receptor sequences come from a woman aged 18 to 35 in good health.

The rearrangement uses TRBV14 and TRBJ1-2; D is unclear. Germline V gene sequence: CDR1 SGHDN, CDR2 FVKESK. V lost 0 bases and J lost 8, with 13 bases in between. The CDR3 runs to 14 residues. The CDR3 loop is CASSQDGRGRGYTF. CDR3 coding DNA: TGTGCCAGCAGCCAAGATGGTCGAGGGAGAGGCTACACCTTC.

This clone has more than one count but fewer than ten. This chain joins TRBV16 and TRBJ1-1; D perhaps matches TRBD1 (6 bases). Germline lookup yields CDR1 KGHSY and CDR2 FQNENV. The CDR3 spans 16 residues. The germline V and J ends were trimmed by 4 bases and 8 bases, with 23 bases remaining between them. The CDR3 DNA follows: TGTGCCAGCAGCCGGGCCTGGGGGGGCGCGGACCAAGAAGCTTTCTTT. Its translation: CASSRAWGGADQEAFF.

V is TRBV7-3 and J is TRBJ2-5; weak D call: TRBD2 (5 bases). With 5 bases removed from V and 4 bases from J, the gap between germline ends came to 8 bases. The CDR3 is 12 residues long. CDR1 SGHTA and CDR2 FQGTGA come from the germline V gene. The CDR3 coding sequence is TGTGCCAGCAGCCCCGGGGTAGAGACCCAGTACTTC. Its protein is CASSPGVETQYF.

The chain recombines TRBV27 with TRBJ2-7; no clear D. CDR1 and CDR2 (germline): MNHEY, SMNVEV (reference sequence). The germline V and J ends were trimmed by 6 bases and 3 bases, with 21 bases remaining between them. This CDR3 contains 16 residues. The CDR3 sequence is CASRKLRSPSFYEQYF. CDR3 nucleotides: TGTGCCAGCAGAAAACTACGATCACCTTCCTTCTACGAGCAGTACTTC.

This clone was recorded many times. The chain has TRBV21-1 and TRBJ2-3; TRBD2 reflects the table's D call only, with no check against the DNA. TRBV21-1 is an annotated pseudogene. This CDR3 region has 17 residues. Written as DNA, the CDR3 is TGTGCCAGCAGCAAAGCGCGGGCTGCTGAACCCACAGATACGCAGTATTTT. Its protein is CASSKARAAEPTDTQYF.

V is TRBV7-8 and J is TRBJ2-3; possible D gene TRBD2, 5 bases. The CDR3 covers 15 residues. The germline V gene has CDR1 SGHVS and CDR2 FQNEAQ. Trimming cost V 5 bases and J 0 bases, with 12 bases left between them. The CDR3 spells CASSGRRVSTDTQYF. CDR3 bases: TGTGCCAGCAGCGGACGGCGGGTTAGCACAGATACGCAGTATTTT.

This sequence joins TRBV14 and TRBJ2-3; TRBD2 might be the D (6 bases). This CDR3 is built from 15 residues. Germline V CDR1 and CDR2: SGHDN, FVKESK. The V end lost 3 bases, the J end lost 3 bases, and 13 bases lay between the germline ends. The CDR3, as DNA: TGTGCCAGCAGCCACACGGGAGCTAGGACAGATACGCAGTATTTT. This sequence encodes CASSHTGARTDTQYF.

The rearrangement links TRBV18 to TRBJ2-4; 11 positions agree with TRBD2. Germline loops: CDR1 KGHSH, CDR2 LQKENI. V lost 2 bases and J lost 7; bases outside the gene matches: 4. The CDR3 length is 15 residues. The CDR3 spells CASSPIAGGPNIQYF. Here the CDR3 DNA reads TGTGCCAGCTCACCAATAGCGGGAGGGCCGAACATTCAGTACTTC.

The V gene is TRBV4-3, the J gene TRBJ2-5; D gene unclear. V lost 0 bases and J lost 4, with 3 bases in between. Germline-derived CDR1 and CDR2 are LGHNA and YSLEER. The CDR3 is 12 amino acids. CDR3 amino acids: CASSQDRETQYF. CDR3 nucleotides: TGCGCCAGCAGCCAAGACAGAGAGACCCAGTACTTC.

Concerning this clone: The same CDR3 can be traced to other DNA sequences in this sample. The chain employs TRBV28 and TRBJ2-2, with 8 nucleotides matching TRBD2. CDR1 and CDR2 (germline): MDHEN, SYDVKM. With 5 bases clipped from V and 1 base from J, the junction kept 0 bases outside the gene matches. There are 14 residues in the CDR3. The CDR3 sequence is CASSLAGNTGELFF. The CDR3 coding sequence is TGTGCCAGCAGTCTAGCGGGGAACACCGGGGAGCTGTTTTTT.

This CDR3 reads CASSLWGAGETQYF. The CDR3 DNA reads as TGTGCCAGCAGTCTTTGGGGGGCTGGGGAGACCCAGTACTTC. The chain couples TRBV27 to TRBJ2-5; D tentatively fits TRBD1 or TRBD2 (6 bases each). V dropped 5 bases and J dropped 5 bases, with 15 bases sitting between them. This CDR3 region has 14 residues. Germline V gene lookup returns CDR1 MNHEY and CDR2 SMNVEV (reference sequence).

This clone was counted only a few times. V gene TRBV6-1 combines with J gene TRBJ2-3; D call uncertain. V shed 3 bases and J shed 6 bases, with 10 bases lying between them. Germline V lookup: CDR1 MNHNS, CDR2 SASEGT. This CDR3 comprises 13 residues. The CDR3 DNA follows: TGTGCCAGCAGTGACGGAGTCTGGGATACGCAGTATTTT. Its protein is CASSDGVWDTQYF.

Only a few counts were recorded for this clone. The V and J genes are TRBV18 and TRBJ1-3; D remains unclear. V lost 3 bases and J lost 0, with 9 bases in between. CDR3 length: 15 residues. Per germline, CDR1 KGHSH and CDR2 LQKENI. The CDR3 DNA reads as TGTGCCAGCTCACCCGCCCAGAGCTCTGGAAACACCATATATTTT. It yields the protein CASSPAQSSGNTIYF.

CDR3 sequence reads: CASTGQGSSYRGQPQHF. For the CDR3, the DNA is TGTGCCAGCACTGGACAGGGAAGTTCTTACCGCGGCCAGCCCCAGCATTTT. The rearrangement links TRBV2 to TRBJ1-5, with TRBD1 matching over 8 bases. V shed 7 bases, J shed 7 bases, and the junction held 18 bases outside the gene matches. Germline values: CDR1 SNHLY, CDR2 FYNNEI. This CDR3 contains 17 residues.

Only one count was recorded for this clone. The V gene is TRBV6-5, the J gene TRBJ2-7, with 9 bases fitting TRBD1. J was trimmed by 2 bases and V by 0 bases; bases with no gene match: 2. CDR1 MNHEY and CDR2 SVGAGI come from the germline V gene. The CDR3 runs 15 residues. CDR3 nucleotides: TGTGCCAGCAGTTACTCGACAGGGGGGACCTACGAGCAGTACTTC. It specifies CASSYSTGGTYEQYF.

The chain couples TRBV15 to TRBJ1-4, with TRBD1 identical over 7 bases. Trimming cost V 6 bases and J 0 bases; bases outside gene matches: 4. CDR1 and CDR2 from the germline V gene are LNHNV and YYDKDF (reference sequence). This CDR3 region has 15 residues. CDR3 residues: CATRGQPATNEKLFF. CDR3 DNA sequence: TGTGCCACCAGGGGACAGCCAGCAACTAATGAAAAACTGTTTTTT.

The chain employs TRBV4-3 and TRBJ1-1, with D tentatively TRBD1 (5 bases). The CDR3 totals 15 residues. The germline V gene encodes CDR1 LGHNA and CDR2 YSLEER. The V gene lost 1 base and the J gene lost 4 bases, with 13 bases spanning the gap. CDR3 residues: CASSQVGGLGTEAFF. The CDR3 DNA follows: TGCGCCAGCAGCCAAGTTGGGGGTTTGGGCACTGAAGCTTTCTTT.

The CDR3 loop is CSVVVRRGEYEQYF. The CDR3 DNA sequence: TGCAGCGTTGTTGTTCGTAGGGGGGAGTACGAGCAGTACTTC. The rearrangement links TRBV29-1 to TRBJ2-7; D may correspond to TRBD1 or TRBD2 (6 bases each). Germline assignment: CDR1 SQVTM and CDR2 ANQGSEA. The V and J ends lost 4 bases and 4 bases respectively, with 17 bases between them. CDR3 length: 14 residues.

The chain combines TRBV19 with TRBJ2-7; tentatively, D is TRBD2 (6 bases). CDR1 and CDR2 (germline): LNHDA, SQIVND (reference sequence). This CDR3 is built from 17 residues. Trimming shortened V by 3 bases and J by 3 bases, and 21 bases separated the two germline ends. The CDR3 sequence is CASSIRVGGTGIYEQYF. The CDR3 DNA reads TGTGCCAGTAGTATCCGGGTTGGAGGGACGGGCATCTACGAGCAGTACTTC.

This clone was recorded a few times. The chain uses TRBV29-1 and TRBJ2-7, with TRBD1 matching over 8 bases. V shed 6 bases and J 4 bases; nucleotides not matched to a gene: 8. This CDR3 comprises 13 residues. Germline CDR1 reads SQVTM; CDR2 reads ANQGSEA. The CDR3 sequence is CSVAGTGRYEQYF. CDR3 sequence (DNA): TGCAGCGTGGCCGGGACAGGTCGGTACGAGCAGTACTTC.

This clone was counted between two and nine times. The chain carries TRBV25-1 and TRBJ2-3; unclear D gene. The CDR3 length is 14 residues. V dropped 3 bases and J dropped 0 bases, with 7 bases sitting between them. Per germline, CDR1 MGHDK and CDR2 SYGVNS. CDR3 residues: CASSESRSTDTQYF. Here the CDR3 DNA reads TGTGCCAGCAGTGAGAGTCGAAGCACAGATACGCAGTATTTT.

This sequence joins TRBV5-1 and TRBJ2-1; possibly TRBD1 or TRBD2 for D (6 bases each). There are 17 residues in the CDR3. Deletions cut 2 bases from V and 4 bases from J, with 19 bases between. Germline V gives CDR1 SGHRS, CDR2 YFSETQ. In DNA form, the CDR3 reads TGCGCCAGCAGCTTTTTCGGGGGCCCTAAAAAATACAATGAGCAGTTCTTC. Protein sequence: CASSFFGGPKKYNEQFF.

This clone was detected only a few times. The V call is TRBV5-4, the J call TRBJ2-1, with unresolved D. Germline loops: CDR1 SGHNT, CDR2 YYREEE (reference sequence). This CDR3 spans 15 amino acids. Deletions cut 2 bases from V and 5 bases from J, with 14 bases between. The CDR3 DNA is TGTGCCAGCAGCTTTGGTAACGGACCCCACAATGAGCAGTTCTTC. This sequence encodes CASSFGNGPHNEQFF.